The next 5 T cell receptor beta chains were all read from a single sample in a study of blood T cell repertoires in COVID-19. Data came from immunoSEQ multiplex PCR; TCRdb stores just in-frame clones and leaves some out. The profile shows some 150,000 clones, over 80% of them singletons. Sequencing input: peripheral blood. Every receptor here comes from a man in his fifties who had recovered from COVID-19.

This chain joins TRBV9 and TRBJ1-2; TRBD1 might be the D (6 bases). Between the trimmed V and J ends, which lost 4 bases and 2 bases, there was a span of 9 bases. The CDR3 consists of 13 residues. Germline V gene sequence: CDR1 SGDLS, CDR2 YYNGEE. The CDR3 nucleotides are TGTGCCAGCAGCCCCGGACAGAACTATGGCTACACCTTC. It specifies CASSPGQNYGYTF.

This clone was detected only once. The chain has TRBV5-1 and TRBJ2-3; 7 nucleotides align to TRBD1. The CDR3 has 15 residues. Germline trimming cut 0 bases from V and 4 bases from J; bases unmatched to any gene: 5. The germline CDR1 and CDR2 sequences are SGHRS and YFSETQ. The DNA of the CDR3 is TGCGCCAGCAGCTTGGCACAGGGGTTGCCAGATACGCAGTATTTT. Protein product: CASSLAQGLPDTQYF.

The sample holds one count of this clone. V is TRBV6-5 and J is TRBJ2-1; D ambiguous. V gave up 5 bases and J gave up 7 bases, with 12 bases separating them. Germline CDR1 MNHEY, CDR2 SVGAGI. This CDR3 comprises 13 residues. CDR3 nucleotides: TGTGCCAGCAGTCCAGACCTCAGGAATGAGCAGTTCTTC. This encodes CASSPDLRNEQFF.

This chain links TRBV7-8 with TRBJ2-1, with TRBD1 matching 7 bases. Trimming took 2 bases from V and 4 from J; bases not matched to a gene: 8. Germline V gene data show CDR1 as SGHVS and CDR2 as FQNEAQ. The length of the CDR3 is 16 residues. This chain's CDR3 is CASSLRSGGVYNEQFF. As DNA, the CDR3 is TGTGCCAGCAGCTTAAGGTCAGGGGGAGTTTACAATGAGCAGTTCTTC.

The table lists this clone with a few counts. This sequence joins TRBV30 and TRBJ1-1; 9 bases fit TRBD1. J gave up 8 bases and V 0 bases, and 7 bases lay outside the gene matches. CDR3 length: 14 amino acids. Germline CDR1 and CDR2: GTSNPN and SVGIG (reference sequence). CDR3 residues: CAWSVLPGTGEAFF. DNA of the CDR3: TGTGCCTGGAGTGTGTTGCCCGGGACAGGGGAAGCTTTCTTT.